The sequence of this TCR beta chain was determined in a study of beta chain features in type 1 diabetes. Findings and caveats of the study: The naive, central memory and Treg TCRB repertoires of patients appeared to be more similar to one another than those of healthy donors.

J gave up 2 bases and V 2 bases, and 7 bases lay outside the gene matches. CDR1 is SGHTA and CDR2 is FQGNSA in the germline V gene. CDR3 size: 16 residues. This clone was picked up many times. Its antigen remains unidentified. The study reverse transcribed the entire isolated RNA, so it sequenced expressed TCRB transcripts. Mean read depth for naive, central memory and regulatory T cell samples was about 3.4 million reads. Libraries were prepared by immunoSEQ multiplex PCR; TCRdb keeps only in-frame clonotypes and omits some of them. Among fewer than 400,000 clones listed, around 7.6% were seen once. Every single donor gave one heparinised blood draw, and these averaged about 120 mL.

V is TRBV7-2 and J is TRBJ2-7; TRBD2 matches 9 bases. The sample was central memory CD4+ T cells from blood. The sequence came from a woman aged 18 to 35 in good health. CDR3 sequence (DNA): TGTGCCAGCAGCTTAACGGGCGGGAGGGCCGCCTACGAGCAGTACTTC. It translates to CASSLTGGRAAYEQYF.